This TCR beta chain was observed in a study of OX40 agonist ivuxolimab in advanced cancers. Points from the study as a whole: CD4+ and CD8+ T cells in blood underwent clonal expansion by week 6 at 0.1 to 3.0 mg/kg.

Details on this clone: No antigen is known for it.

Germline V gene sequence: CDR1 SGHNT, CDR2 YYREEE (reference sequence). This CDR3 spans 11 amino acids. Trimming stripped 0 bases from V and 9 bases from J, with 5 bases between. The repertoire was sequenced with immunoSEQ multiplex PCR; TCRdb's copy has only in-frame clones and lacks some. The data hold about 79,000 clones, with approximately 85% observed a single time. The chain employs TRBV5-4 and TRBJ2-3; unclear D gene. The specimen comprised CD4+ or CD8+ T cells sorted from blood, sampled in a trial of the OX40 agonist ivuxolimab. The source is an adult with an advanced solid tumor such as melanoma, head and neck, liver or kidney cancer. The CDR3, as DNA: TGTGCCAGCAGCTTGGGACGGACGCAGTATTTT. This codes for CASSLGRTQYF.